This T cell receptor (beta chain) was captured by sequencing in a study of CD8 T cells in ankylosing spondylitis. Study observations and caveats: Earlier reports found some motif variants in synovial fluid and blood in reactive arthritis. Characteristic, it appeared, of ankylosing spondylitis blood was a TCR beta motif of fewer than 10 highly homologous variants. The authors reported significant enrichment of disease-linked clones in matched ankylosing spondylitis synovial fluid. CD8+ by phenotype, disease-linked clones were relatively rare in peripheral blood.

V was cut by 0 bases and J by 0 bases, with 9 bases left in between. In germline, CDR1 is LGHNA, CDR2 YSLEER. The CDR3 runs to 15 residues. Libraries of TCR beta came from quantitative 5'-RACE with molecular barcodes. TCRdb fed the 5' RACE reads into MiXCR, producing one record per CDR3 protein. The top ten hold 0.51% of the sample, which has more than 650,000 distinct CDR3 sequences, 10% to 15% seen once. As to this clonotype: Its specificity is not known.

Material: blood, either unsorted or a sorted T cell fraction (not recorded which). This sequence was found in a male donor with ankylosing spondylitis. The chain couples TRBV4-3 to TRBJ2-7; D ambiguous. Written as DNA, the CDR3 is TGCGCCAGCAGCCAAGATCTGGCTAGCTCCTACGAGCAGTACTTC. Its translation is CASSQDLASSYEQYF.